Below, 20 T cell receptor beta chains from the same sample are listed, as sequenced in a study of blood T cell repertoires in COVID-19. The data were produced by immunoSEQ multiplex PCR, yet TCRdb's version contains in-frame clones alone and is incomplete. The profile covers some 130,000 clones, with about 81% appearing a single time and more than 2% taken by the ten largest. Input material: PBMCs or T cells enriched from blood (not recorded which). These receptors were collected from a middle-aged man with acute COVID-19.

The V call is TRBV5-1, the J call TRBJ2-5; D might be TRBD2 (6 bases). Germline V gene data show CDR1 as SGHRS and CDR2 as YFSETQ. The V and J ends lost 0 bases and 2 bases respectively, with 8 bases between them. The CDR3 loop spans 14 amino acids. CDR3 loop: CASSLEGTQETQYF. The CDR3 DNA reads TGCGCCAGCAGCTTGGAGGGGACTCAAGAGACCCAGTACTTC.

The chain joins TRBV5-4 to TRBJ2-3, with D maybe TRBD1 (6 bases). CDR1 and CDR2 from the germline V gene are SGHNT and YYREEE (reference sequence). The CDR3 contains 14 residues. Trimming cost V 3 bases and J 2 bases, with 10 bases left between them. CDR3 nucleotides: TGTGCCAGCAGCTCAGGACAGTTCACAGATACGCAGTATTTT. Translation: CASSSGQFTDTQYF.

This rearrangement joins TRBV14 to TRBJ1-2; 7 nucleotides align to TRBD1. V gave up 4 bases and J gave up 0 bases; unmatched junction bases: 8. Germline loops: CDR1 SGHDN, CDR2 FVKESK. The CDR3 loop spans 16 amino acids. The CDR3 nucleotides read TGTGCCAGCAGCCGGACAGGACTGTGGGCTAACTATGGCTACACCTTC. This sequence encodes CASSRTGLWANYGYTF. Full variable domain (missing parts from reference TRBV14 and TRBJ1-2): EAGVTQFPSHSVIEKGQTVTLRCDPISGHDNLYWYRRVMGKEIKFLLHFVKESKQDESGMPNNRFLAERTGGTYSTLKVQPAELEDSGVYFCASSRTGLWANYGYTFGSGTRLTVV.

The V call is TRBV20-1, the J call TRBJ1-4; possibly TRBD1 for D (6 bases). The CDR3 runs 15 residues. Trimming took 3 bases from V and 8 from J, leaving 19 bases between them. Germline assignment: CDR1 DFQATT and CDR2 SNEGSKA (reference sequence). The CDR3 is CSASGEPGQPEKLFF. CDR3 nucleotides: TGCAGTGCTAGTGGAGAACCGGGACAACCCGAAAAACTGTTTTTT.

The V call is TRBV27, the J call TRBJ2-3; D remains unclear. CDR1 is MNHEY and CDR2 is SMNVEV in the germline V gene (reference sequence). Trimming cost V 6 bases and J 0 bases, with 7 bases left between them. The CDR3 length is 13 residues. CDR3: CASSGGSTDTQYF. CDR3 sequence (DNA): TGTGCCAGCAGCGGCGGTAGCACAGATACGCAGTATTTT.

This clone was recorded a few times. The rearrangement links TRBV3-1 (or the pseudogene TRBV3-2) to TRBJ1-5; the D gene is possibly TRBD1 (5 bases). Looked up from germline, CDR1 is LGHDT and CDR2 is YNNKEL (reference sequence). The CDR3 covers 15 residues. V lost 1 base, J lost 5 bases, and 12 bases lay in between. In DNA, the CDR3 is TGTGCCAGCAGCCAAGGGCACTCGGGGGATCAGCCCCAGCATTTT. Amino acids: CASSQGHSGDQPQHF.

This clone was observed a single time. The rearrangement joins TRBV6-5 to TRBJ1-4; 7 nucleotides align to TRBD1. The V gene's germline CDR1 is MNHEY and CDR2 SVGAGI. This CDR3 is built from 16 residues. Trimming at V came to 2 bases and at J to 3 bases, leaving 6 bases not matched to a gene. This chain's CDR3 is CASSYTTGQANEKLFF. The CDR3 nucleotides read TGTGCCAGCAGTTACACGACAGGGCAAGCTAATGAAAAACTGTTTTTT.

This chain joins TRBV5-1 and TRBJ1-1, with D tentatively TRBD1 (6 bases). The CDR3 covers 13 residues. The germline V gene encodes CDR1 SGHRS and CDR2 YFSETQ. V gave up 1 base and J gave up 12 bases, with 16 bases separating them. The CDR3 is CASSLTGNSLTFF. In DNA, the CDR3 is TGCGCCAGCAGCTTGACAGGGAATAGTCTCACTTTCTTT.

This rearrangement joins TRBV5-1 to TRBJ2-1; D call uncertain. Per the germline V gene, CDR1 is SGHRS and CDR2 is YFSETQ. Trimming took off 1 base at V and 5 bases at J, with 10 bases between the two ends. The CDR3 consists of 14 residues. The CDR3 loop reads CASSLPSVDNEQFF. CDR3 in DNA: TGCGCCAGCAGCTTGCCCAGCGTCGACAATGAGCAGTTCTTC.

The V gene is TRBV3-1 (or the pseudogene TRBV3-2), the J gene TRBJ2-5; D call uncertain. The V and J ends lost 1 base and 3 bases respectively, with 3 bases between them. CDR1 and CDR2 from the germline V gene are LGHDT and YNNKEL (reference sequence). The CDR3 covers 12 residues. The CDR3 DNA follows: TGTGCCAGCAGCCAAGCCGAAGAGACCCAGTACTTC. Its translation: CASSQAEETQYF.

This chain uses TRBV3-1 (or the pseudogene TRBV3-2) with TRBJ2-5; 9 positions agree with TRBD2. Germline V gene data show CDR1 as LGHDT and CDR2 as YNNKEL (reference sequence). The CDR3 contains 14 residues. Trimming at V came to 6 bases and at J to 5 bases, leaving 7 bases not matched to a gene. The CDR3: CASSASGIGETQYF. The CDR3, as DNA: TGTGCCAGCAGTGCTAGCGGGATTGGGGAGACCCAGTACTTC.

This rearrangement joins TRBV5-1 to TRBJ2-7; 10 nucleotides agree with TRBD1. The CDR3 has 15 residues. In germline, CDR1 is SGHRS, CDR2 YFSETQ. V gave up 4 bases and J gave up 6 bases; unmatched junction bases: 10. The CDR3 nucleotides are TGCGCCAGCAGCCCGGGTGGGACAGGGGACGCCGAGCAGTACTTC. It yields the protein CASSPGGTGDAEQYF.

The chain has TRBV29-1 and TRBJ2-5; D may be TRBD2 (5 bases). CDR1 SQVTM and CDR2 ANQGSEA come from the germline V gene. The CDR3 loop spans 14 amino acids. Trimming left V 5 bases short and J 2 bases short, with 15 bases between. The CDR3 spells CSVLTGSAQETQYF. The CDR3 coding sequence is TGCAGCGTTTTGACCGGTAGCGCACAAGAGACCCAGTACTTC.

The rearrangement uses TRBV5-1 and TRBJ2-3; D gene uncertain. V lost 7 bases, J lost 0 bases, and 15 bases lay in between. The germline gives CDR1 SGHRS, CDR2 YFSETQ. The CDR3 is 15 amino acids. The chain's CDR3 is CASRVLAASTDTQYF. The CDR3 nucleotides read TGCGCCAGCCGGGTTTTGGCGGCTAGCACAGATACGCAGTATTTT.

The V and J genes are TRBV3-1 (or the pseudogene TRBV3-2) and TRBJ2-3; possible D gene TRBD2, 6 bases. This CDR3 region has 13 residues. Trimming pared 9 bases from V and 2 bases from J, leaving 12 bases between. Looked up from germline, CDR1 is LGHDT and CDR2 is YNNKEL (reference sequence). The CDR3 sequence is CASEGLDTDTQYF. CDR3 sequence (DNA): TGTGCCAGTGAGGGACTTGACACAGATACGCAGTATTTT.

The chain combines TRBV6-5 with TRBJ2-4, with 7 positions matching TRBD1. The V gene end was trimmed by 7 bases and the J gene end by 6 bases; junction bases not matched to a gene: 12. CDR3 length equals 15 residues. Germline assignment: CDR1 MNHEY and CDR2 SVGAGI. The CDR3 here is CASKPGTEIRNIQYF. CDR3 in DNA: TGTGCCAGCAAACCCGGGACAGAAATTAGAAACATTCAGTACTTC.

This clone was recorded a few times. As DNA, the CDR3 is TGTGCCAGCACCTCGGGACAGAAGTTACTGAACTATGGCTACACCTTC. Translated: CASTSGQKLLNYGYTF. The V gene is TRBV7-9, the J gene TRBJ1-2; 7 bases agree with TRBD1. The germline gives CDR1 SEHNR, CDR2 FQNEAQ (reference sequence). With V trimmed by 7 bases and J by 2 bases, 13 bases remained unmatched. CDR3 length: 16 amino acids.

There are many counts of this clone. This sequence joins TRBV10-3 and TRBJ1-2, with 10 bases fitting TRBD1. This CDR3 contains 15 residues. Germline loops: CDR1 ENHRY, CDR2 SYGVKD. The V and J ends lost 3 bases and 3 bases, in that order; junction bases with no gene match: 4. Here the CDR3 reads CAISDPTGGDYGYTF. In DNA, the CDR3 is TGTGCCATCAGTGACCCGACAGGGGGCGACTATGGCTACACCTTC.

The V and J genes are TRBV6-5 and TRBJ1-1; D gene ambiguous. Trimming took off 6 bases at V and 1 base at J, with 9 bases between the two ends. CDR3 length equals 13 residues. Germline V CDR1 and CDR2: MNHEY, SVGAGI. Here the CDR3 reads CASSRETNTEAFF. The CDR3 DNA sequence: TGTGCCAGCAGCCGGGAGACGAACACTGAAGCTTTCTTT.

The CDR3 DNA sequence: TGCAGCGTTGAAGGCGAGGCCAAGTCTAACTATGGCTACACCTTC. Amino acid sequence: CSVEGEAKSNYGYTF. The J gene is TRBJ1-2, the V gene TRBV29-1; D unresolved. Germline CDR1 SQVTM, CDR2 ANQGSEA. The CDR3 consists of 15 residues. V lost 1 base and J lost 0, with 12 bases in between.